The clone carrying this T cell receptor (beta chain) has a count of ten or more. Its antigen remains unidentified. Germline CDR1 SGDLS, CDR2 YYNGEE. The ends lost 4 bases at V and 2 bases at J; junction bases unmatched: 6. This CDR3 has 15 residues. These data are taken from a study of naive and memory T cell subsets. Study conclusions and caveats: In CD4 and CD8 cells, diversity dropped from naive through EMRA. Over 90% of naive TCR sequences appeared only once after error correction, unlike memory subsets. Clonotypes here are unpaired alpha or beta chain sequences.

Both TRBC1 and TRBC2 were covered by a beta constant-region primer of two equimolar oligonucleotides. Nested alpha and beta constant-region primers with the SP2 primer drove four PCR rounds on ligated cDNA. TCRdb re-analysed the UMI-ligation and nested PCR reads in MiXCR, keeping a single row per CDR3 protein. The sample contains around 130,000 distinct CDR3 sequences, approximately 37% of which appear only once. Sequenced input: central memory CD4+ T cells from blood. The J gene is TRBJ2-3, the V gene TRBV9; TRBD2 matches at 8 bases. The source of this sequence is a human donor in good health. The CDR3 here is CASSTLAGTTDTQYF. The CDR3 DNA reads TGTGCCAGCAGCACCTTAGCGGGAACCACAGATACGCAGTATTTT.